This entry concerns a single T cell receptor (beta chain). Its antigen is not known. A much more abundant neighbour one base away suggests this may be a read error. The sample comes from a study of T-cell reconstitution after alpha-beta-depleted transplantation in children. Study outcomes and limitations: It was newly produced T cells that mostly accounted for T-cell counts and diversity one year after transplant. Expanded graft clones numbering several hundred reportedly gave rise to alpha-beta T cells about two months after transplant. It was surviving recipient T cells and thymic progenitors that gave some patients high TCRbeta diversity at day 60.

Per germline, CDR1 SGHAT and CDR2 FQDESV (reference sequence). V was cut by 1 base and J by 7 bases, with 22 bases left in between. This CDR3 has 17 amino acids. The TCRbeta library incorporated unique molecular identifiers. MiXCR, applied by TCRdb to the PCR reads, yields one record per CDR3 protein. This sample has about 290,000 distinct CDR3 sequences; roughly a tenth occur once, and the top ten carry 7.5%. This rearrangement joins TRBV11-1 to TRBJ2-5; tentatively, D is TRBD1 or TRBD2 (6 bases each). This clonotype was obtained from a boy in the first two years of life with acute myeloid leukemia, due to receive a stem cell transplant. The specimen comprised PBMCs, sampled before TCRalphabeta/CD19-depleted stem cell transplant. In nucleotides, the CDR3 is TGTGCCAGCAGCTTAGAGGGCTGGGGGGCAGCGCCCCGGACCCAGTACTTC. The encoded protein is CASSLEGWGAAPRTQYF. The full variable domain, with the rest looked up from reference TRBV11-1 and TRBJ2-5, is EAEVAQSPRYKITEKSQAVAFWCDPISGHATLYWYRQILGQGPELLVQFQDESVVDDSQLPKDRFSAERLKGVDSTLKIQPAELGDSAMYLCASSLEGWGAAPRTQYFGPGTRLLVL.